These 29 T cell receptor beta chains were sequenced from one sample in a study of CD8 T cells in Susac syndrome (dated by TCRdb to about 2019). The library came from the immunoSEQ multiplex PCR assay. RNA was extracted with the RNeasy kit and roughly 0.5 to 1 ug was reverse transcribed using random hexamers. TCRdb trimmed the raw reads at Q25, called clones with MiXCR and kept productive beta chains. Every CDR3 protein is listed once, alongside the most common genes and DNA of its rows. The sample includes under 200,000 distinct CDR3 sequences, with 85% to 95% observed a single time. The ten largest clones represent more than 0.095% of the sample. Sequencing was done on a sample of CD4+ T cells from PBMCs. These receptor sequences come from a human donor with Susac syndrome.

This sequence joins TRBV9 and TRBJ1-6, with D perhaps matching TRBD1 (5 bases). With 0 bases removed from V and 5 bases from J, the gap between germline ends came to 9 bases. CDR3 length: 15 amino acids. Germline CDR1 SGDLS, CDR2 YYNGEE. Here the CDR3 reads CASSVAGHNNSPLHF. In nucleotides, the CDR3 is TGTGCCAGCAGCGTAGCAGGGCACAATAATTCACCCCTCCACTTT.

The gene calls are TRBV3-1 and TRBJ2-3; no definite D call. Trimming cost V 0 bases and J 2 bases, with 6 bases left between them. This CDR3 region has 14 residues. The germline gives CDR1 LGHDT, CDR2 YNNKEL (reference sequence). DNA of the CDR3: TGTGCCAGCAGCCAAGATAGGACCACAGATACGCAGTATTTT. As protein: CASSQDRTTDTQYF.

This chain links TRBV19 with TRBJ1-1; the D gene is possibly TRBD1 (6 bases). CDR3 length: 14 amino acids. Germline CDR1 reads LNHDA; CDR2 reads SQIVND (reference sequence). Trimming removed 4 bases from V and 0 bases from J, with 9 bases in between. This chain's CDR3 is CASSTGQLNTEAFF. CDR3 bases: TGTGCCAGTAGTACTGGACAGTTGAACACTGAAGCTTTCTTT.

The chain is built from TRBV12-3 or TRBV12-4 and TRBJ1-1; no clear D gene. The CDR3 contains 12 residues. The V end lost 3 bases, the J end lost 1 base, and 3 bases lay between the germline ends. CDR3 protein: CASSFENTEAFF. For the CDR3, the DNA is TGTGCCAGCAGTTTTGAGAACACTGAAGCTTTCTTT.

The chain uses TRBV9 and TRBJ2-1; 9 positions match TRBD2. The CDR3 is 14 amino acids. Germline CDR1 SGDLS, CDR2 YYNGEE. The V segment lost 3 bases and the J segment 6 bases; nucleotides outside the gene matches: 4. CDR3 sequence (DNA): TGTGCCAGCAGCGAAAGCGGGGGGTTCAATGAGCAGTTCTTC. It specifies CASSESGGFNEQFF.

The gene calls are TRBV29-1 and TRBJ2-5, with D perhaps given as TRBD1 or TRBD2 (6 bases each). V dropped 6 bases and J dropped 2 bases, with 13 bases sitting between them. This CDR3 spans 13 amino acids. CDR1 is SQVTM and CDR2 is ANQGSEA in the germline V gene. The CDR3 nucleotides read TGCAGCGTGGGGGGACACCAACAAGAGACCCAGTACTTC. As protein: CSVGGHQQETQYF.

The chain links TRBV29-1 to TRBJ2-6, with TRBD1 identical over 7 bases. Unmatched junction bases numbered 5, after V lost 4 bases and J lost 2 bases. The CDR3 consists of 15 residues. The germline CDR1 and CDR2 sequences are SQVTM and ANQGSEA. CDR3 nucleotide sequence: TGCAGCGTTGGGGCGGACAGGCCTGGGGCCAACGTCCTGACTTTC. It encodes CSVGADRPGANVLTF.

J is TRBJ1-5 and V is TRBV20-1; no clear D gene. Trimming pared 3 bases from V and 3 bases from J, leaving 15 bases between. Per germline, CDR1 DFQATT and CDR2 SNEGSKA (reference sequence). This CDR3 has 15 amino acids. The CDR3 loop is CSARVVAPNNQPQHF. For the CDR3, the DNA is TGCAGTGCTAGGGTTGTGGCCCCAAACAATCAGCCCCAGCATTTT.

In DNA form, the CDR3 reads TGTGCCAGCAGCCAAGGCTTACCGGATTCCTACAATGAGCAGTTCTTC. As protein: CASSQGLPDSYNEQFF. The chain carries TRBV3-1 and TRBJ2-1; D is unresolved. This CDR3 has 16 residues. Germline V gives CDR1 LGHDT, CDR2 YNNKEL (reference sequence). V lost 1 base, J lost 1 base, and 11 bases lay in between.

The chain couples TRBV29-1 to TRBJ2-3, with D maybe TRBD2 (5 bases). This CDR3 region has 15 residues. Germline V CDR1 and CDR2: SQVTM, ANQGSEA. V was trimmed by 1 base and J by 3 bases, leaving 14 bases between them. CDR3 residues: CSVEVRGSGTDTQYF. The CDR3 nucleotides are TGCAGCGTTGAAGTTCGGGGTTCGGGGACAGATACGCAGTATTTT.

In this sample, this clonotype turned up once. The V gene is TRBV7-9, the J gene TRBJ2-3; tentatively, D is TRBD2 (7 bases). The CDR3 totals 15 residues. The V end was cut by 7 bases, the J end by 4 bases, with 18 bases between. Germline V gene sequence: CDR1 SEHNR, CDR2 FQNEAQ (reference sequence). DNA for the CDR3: TGTGCCAGCACCCTAAGGGAGGGGGGCCCAGATACGCAGTATTTT. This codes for CASTLREGGPDTQYF.

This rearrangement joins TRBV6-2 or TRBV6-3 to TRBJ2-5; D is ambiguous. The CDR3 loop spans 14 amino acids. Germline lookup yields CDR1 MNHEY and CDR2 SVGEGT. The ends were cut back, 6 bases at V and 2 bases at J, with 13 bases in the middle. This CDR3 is CASRKTRMQETQYF. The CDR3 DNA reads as TGTGCCAGCAGAAAGACTCGAATGCAAGAGACCCAGTACTTC.

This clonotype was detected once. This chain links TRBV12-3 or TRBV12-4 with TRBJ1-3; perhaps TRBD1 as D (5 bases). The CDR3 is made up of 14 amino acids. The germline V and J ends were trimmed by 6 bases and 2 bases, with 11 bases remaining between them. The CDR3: CASSFLRAGNTIYF. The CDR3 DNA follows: TGTGCCAGCAGCTTTCTCAGGGCTGGAAACACCATATATTTT.

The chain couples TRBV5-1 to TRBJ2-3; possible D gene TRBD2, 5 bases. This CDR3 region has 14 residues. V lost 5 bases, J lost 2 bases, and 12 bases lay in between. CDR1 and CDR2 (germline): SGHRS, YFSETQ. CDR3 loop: CASSREVPTDTQYF. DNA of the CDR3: TGCGCCAGCAGTCGGGAAGTCCCCACAGATACGCAGTATTTT.

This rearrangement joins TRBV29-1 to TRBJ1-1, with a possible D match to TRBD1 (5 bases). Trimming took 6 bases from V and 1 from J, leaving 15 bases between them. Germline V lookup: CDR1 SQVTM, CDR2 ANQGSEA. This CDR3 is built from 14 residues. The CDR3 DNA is TGCAGCGTCGCGTCGGGACTCAGGAACACTGAAGCTTTCTTT. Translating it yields CSVASGLRNTEAFF.

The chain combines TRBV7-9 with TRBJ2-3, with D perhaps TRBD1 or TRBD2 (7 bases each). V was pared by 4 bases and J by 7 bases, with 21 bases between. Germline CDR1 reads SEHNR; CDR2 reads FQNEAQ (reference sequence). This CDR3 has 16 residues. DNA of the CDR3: TGTGCCAGCAGCTCCCCAGGGGGGGGGCCCGGGAATACGCAGTATTTT. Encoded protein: CASSSPGGGPGNTQYF.

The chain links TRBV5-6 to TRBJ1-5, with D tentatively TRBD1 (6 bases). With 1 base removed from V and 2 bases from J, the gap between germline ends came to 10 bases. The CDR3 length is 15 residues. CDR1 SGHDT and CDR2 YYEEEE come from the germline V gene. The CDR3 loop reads CASSLRQGRNQPQHF. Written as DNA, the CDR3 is TGTGCCAGCAGCTTGAGGCAGGGGCGCAATCAGCCCCAGCATTTT.

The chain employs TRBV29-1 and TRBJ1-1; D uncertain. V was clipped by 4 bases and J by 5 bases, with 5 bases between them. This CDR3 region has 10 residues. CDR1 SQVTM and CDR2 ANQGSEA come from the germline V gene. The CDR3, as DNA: TGCAGCGTTGTAGGGACTGAAGCTTTCTTT. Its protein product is CSVVGTEAFF.

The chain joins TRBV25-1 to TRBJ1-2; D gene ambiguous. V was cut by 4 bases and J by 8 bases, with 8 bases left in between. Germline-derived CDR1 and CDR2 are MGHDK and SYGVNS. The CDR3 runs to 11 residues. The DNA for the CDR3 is TGTGCCAGCAGTGGCCGATACGGCTACACCTTC. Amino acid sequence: CASSGRYGYTF.

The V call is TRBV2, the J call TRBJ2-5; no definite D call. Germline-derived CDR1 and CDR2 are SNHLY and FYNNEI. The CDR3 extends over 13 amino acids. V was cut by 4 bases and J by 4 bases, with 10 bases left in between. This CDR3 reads CASSVFTTETQYF. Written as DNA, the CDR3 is TGTGCCAGCAGTGTATTCACGACAGAGACCCAGTACTTC.

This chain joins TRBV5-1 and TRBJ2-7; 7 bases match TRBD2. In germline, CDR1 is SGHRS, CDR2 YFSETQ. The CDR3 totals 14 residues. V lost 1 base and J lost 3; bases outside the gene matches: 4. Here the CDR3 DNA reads TGCGCCAGCAGCTTGTCAGCGGGGAACTACGAGCAGTACTTC. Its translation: CASSLSAGNYEQYF.

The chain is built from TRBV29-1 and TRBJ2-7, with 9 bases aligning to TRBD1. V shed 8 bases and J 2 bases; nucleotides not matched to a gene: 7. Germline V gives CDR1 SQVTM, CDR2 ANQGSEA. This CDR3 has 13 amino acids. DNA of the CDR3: TGCAGCCCAAGACAGGGGGAGCCCTACGAGCAGTACTTC. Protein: CSPRQGEPYEQYF.

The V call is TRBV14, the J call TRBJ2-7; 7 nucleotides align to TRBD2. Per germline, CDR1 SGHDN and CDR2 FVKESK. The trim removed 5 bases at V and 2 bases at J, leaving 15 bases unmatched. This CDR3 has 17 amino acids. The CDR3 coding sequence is TGTGCCAGCAGCAGAGTCTCTAGCGGCGTTCTTACCTACGAGCAGTACTTC. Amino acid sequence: CASSRVSSGVLTYEQYF.

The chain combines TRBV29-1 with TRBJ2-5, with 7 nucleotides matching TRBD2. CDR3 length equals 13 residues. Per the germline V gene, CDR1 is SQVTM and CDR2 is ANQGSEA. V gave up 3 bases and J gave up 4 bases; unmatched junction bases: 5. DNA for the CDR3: TGCAGCGTTGAGGTGGGGGGGGGAGAGACCCAGTACTTC. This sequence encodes CSVEVGGGETQYF.

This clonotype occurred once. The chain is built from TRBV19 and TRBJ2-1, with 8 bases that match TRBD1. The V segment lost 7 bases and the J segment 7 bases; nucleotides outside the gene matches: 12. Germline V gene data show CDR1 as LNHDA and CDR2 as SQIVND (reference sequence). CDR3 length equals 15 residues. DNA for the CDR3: TGTGCCAGTAAGCTAGACAGGGGCGCCGGAAATGAGCAGTTCTTC. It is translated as CASKLDRGAGNEQFF. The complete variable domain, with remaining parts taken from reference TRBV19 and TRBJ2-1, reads DGGITQSPKYLFRKEGQNVTLSCEQNLNHDAMYWYRQDPGQGLRLIYYSQIVNDFQKGDIAEGYSVSREKKESFPLTVTSAQKNPTAFYLCASKLDRGAGNEQFFGPGTRLTVL.

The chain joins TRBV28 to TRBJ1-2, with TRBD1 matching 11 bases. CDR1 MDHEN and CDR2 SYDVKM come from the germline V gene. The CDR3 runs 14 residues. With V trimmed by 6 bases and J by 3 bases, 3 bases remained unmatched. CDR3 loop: CASRGDRGYYGYTF. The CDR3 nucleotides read TGTGCCAGCAGAGGGGACAGGGGGTACTATGGCTACACCTTC.

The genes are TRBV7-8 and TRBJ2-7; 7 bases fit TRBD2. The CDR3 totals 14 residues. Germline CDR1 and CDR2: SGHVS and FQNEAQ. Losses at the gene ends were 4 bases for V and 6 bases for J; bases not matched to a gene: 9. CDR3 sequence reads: CASSSRDLAAEQYF. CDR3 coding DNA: TGTGCCAGCAGCTCTAGGGACCTAGCGGCCGAGCAGTACTTC.

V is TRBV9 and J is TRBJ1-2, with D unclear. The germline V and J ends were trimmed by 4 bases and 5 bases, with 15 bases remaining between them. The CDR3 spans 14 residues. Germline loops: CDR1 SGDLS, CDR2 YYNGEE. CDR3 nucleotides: TGTGCCAGCAGCCCGCGACTTGGAAGTTATGGCTACACCTTC. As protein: CASSPRLGSYGYTF.

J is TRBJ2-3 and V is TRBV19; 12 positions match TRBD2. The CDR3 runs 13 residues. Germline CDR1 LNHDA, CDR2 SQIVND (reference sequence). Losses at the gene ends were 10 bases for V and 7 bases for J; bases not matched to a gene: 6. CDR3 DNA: TGTGCCACCCGACTAGCGGGGGCACATACGCAGTATTTT. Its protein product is CATRLAGAHTQYF.